One and the same sample provided the 20 T cell receptor beta chains below, sequenced in a study of cytomegalovirus exposure and HLA in healthy donors. PCR employed 60 Vbeta and 13 Jbeta primers. Profiled with immunoSEQ multiplex PCR; TCRdb holds only in-frame clones, not every one. The table shows some 200,000 clones, with approximately 70% occurring only once. Specimen: PBMCs. These receptors were taken from a man aged 40-49 years in good health and CMV-seropositive.

The V call is TRBV5-1, the J call TRBJ2-7; D gene uncertain. V gave up 3 bases and J gave up 2 bases, with 3 bases separating them. This CDR3 is built from 11 residues. The germline gives CDR1 SGHRS, CDR2 YFSETQ. The chain's CDR3 is CASSSTYEQYF. CDR3 bases: TGCGCCAGCAGCTCCACCTACGAGCAGTACTTC.

The chain has TRBV5-1 and TRBJ2-1, with 11 bases identical to TRBD2. V shed 4 bases and J 5 bases; nucleotides not matched to a gene: 5. CDR3 length: 15 residues. Looked up from germline, CDR1 is SGHRS and CDR2 is YFSETQ. The CDR3 sequence: CASSAGTSGHNEQFF. In nucleotides, the CDR3 is TGCGCCAGCAGCGCCGGGACTAGCGGACACAATGAGCAGTTCTTC. Supplemented by reference TRBV5-1 and TRBJ2-1, the full variable domain reads KAGVTQTPRYLIKTRGQQVTLSCSPISGHRSVSWYQQTPGQGLQFLFEYFSETQRNKGNFPGRFSGRQFSNSRSEMNVSTLELGDSALYLCASSAGTSGHNEQFFGPGTRLTVL.

The chain links TRBV11-2 to TRBJ1-3, with D possibly matching TRBD1 (5 bases). CDR3 length: 17 amino acids. Trimming took off 1 base at V and 8 bases at J, with 21 bases between the two ends. CDR1 and CDR2 (germline): SGHAT, FQNNGV. In DNA form, the CDR3 reads TGTGCCAGCAGCTTAGTAGGCGGTTATCAGGGAAAAGACACCATATATTTT. Translation gives CASSLVGGYQGKDTIYF.

This clone has just one count. The chain carries TRBV5-1 and TRBJ2-2, with 12 bases matching TRBD1. CDR1 is SGHRS, CDR2 YFSETQ, per germline. V lost 4 bases to trimming and J lost 6 bases; unmatched junction nucleotides: 4. The CDR3 consists of 15 residues. This chain's CDR3 is CASSHRDRGPGELFF. DNA for the CDR3: TGCGCCAGCAGCCACCGGGACAGGGGGCCCGGGGAGCTGTTTTTT.

The rearrangement joins TRBV5-1 to TRBJ2-3; 8 positions match TRBD1. The CDR3 has 14 amino acids. In germline, CDR1 is SGHRS, CDR2 YFSETQ. V dropped 4 bases and J dropped 7; count of bases not matched to a gene: 8. The CDR3 loop reads CASSPTGERNTQYF. The CDR3 DNA sequence: TGCGCCAGCAGCCCGACAGGGGAACGGAATACGCAGTATTTT.

This clone was seen a few times. V usage is TRBV7-2 and J usage is TRBJ2-5; 11 bases are a match to TRBD2. The V gene end was trimmed by 3 bases and the J gene end by 2 bases; junction bases not matched to a gene: 14. The germline V gene has CDR1 SGHTA and CDR2 FQGNSA. CDR3 length: 19 amino acids. CDR3 region: CASSFPAGTSGEIQETQYF. In nucleotides, the CDR3 is TGTGCCAGCAGCTTCCCCGCGGGGACTAGCGGTGAGATACAAGAGACCCAGTACTTC.

The V gene is TRBV5-1, the J gene TRBJ2-3; 9 bases agree with TRBD2. CDR1 is SGHRS, CDR2 YFSETQ, per germline. V was pared by 4 bases and J by 1 base, with 7 bases of the junction left unmatched. The CDR3 is 16 amino acids. The CDR3 region has the DNA TGCGCCAGCAGCGGCAGGACTAGCGCTGGCACAGATACGCAGTATTTT. Protein sequence: CASSGRTSAGTDTQYF. Drawing the rest from reference TRBV5-1 and TRBJ2-3, the complete variable domain is KAGVTQTPRYLIKTRGQQVTLSCSPISGHRSVSWYQQTPGQGLQFLFEYFSETQRNKGNFPGRFSGRQFSNSRSEMNVSTLELGDSALYLCASSGRTSAGTDTQYFGPGTRLTVL.

This clone turned up a few times. This chain joins TRBV13 and TRBJ1-3; 8 bases are shared with TRBD1. Unmatched junction bases numbered 4, after V lost 5 bases and J lost 4 bases. Germline V gives CDR1 PRHDT, CDR2 FYEKMQ (reference sequence). The CDR3 covers 14 residues. The CDR3 here is CASSLRGPGNTIYF. The CDR3 coding sequence is TGTGCCAGCAGCCTCAGGGGGCCGGGAAACACCATATATTTT.

The chain joins TRBV5-8 to TRBJ2-5; TRBD2 aligns across 8 bases. Germline values: CDR1 SGHTS, CDR2 YDEGEE. V shed 3 bases, J shed 5 bases, and the junction held 9 bases outside the gene matches. The CDR3 loop spans 15 amino acids. The CDR3 loop is CASSSSGTRGETQYF. The CDR3 coding sequence is TGTGCCAGCAGCTCCTCCGGGACTAGAGGGGAGACCCAGTACTTC.

The chain combines TRBV4-3 with TRBJ2-3; tentative D call: TRBD2 (6 bases). The V end lost 4 bases, the J end lost 2 bases, and 10 bases lay between the germline ends. Germline loops: CDR1 LGHNA, CDR2 YSLEER. The CDR3 runs 14 residues. The CDR3: CASSRGLYTDTQYF. The CDR3 DNA sequence: TGCGCCAGCAGCCGGGGACTTTACACAGATACGCAGTATTTT.

The chain is built from TRBV9 and TRBJ2-7, with D tentatively TRBD2 (6 bases). The CDR3 runs 14 residues. Germline CDR1 SGDLS, CDR2 YYNGEE. V gave up 0 bases and J gave up 4 bases, with 11 bases separating them. The CDR3: CASSVGLSGYEQYF. The CDR3 nucleotides read TGTGCCAGCAGCGTAGGCCTTAGCGGTTACGAGCAGTACTTC.

The V call is TRBV6-1, the J call TRBJ1-6; D is ambiguous. CDR1 and CDR2 (germline): MNHNS, SASEGT. The CDR3 has 14 amino acids. Trimming pared 4 bases from V and 8 bases from J, leaving 12 bases between. The CDR3 region has the DNA TGTGCCAGCAGTGTAGGGCCCGGGGATTCACCCCTCCACTTT. Translating it yields CASSVGPGDSPLHF.

The genes are TRBV10-1 and TRBJ2-7; D is perhaps TRBD1 (6 bases). There are 13 residues in the CDR3. Germline-derived CDR1 and CDR2 are WNHNN and SYGVQD (reference sequence). V gave up 2 bases and J gave up 3 bases, with 8 bases separating them. The CDR3, as DNA: TGCGCCAGCAGTGAGACAGGGAACTACGAGCAGTACTTC. It codes for CASSETGNYEQYF.

This clone was seen only a few times. V gene TRBV19 combines with J gene TRBJ2-1; D call uncertain. The V end was cut by 4 bases, the J end by 10 bases, with 17 bases between. Germline CDR1 is LNHDA and CDR2 is SQIVND (reference sequence). The CDR3 sequence is 14 residues long. CDR3: CASSTLQTEVEQFF. The CDR3 DNA follows: TGTGCCAGTAGTACGCTGCAGACTGAGGTAGAGCAGTTCTTC.

The chain links TRBV5-1 to TRBJ2-3; a weak D match, TRBD2 (6 bases). Germline V gives CDR1 SGHRS, CDR2 YFSETQ. The CDR3 has 16 residues. The V and J ends lost 0 bases and 0 bases respectively, with 11 bases between them. The CDR3 protein is CASSLGIAASTDTQYF. The CDR3 nucleotides are TGCGCCAGCAGCTTGGGGATAGCGGCAAGCACAGATACGCAGTATTTT.

The J gene is TRBJ2-3, the V gene TRBV7-2; 11 bases match TRBD2. Germline V CDR1 and CDR2: SGHTA, FQGNSA. V trimming: 5 bases; J trimming: 4 bases; junction bases outside the gene matches: 5. The CDR3 runs 15 residues. The CDR3 spells CASSPTSGVADTQYF. The CDR3 DNA reads as TGTGCCAGCAGCCCGACTAGCGGGGTAGCAGATACGCAGTATTTT.

The chain links TRBV7-9 to TRBJ2-2; 8 bases are shared with TRBD1. From germline, CDR1 is SEHNR and CDR2 FQNEAQ (reference sequence). The junction had 7 bases not matched to a gene; V was cut back by 6 bases and J by 4 bases. The CDR3 runs 15 residues. CDR3 region: CASSPTGVSTGELFF. The CDR3 bases are TGTGCCAGCAGTCCGACAGGGGTCTCCACCGGGGAGCTGTTTTTT.

The chain is built from TRBV7-2 and TRBJ1-4; 9 bases agree with TRBD1. CDR1 and CDR2 (germline): SGHTA, FQGNSA. This CDR3 region has 15 residues. After removal of 5 bases from V and 4 bases from J, the junction contained 5 bases not matched to a gene. In DNA form, the CDR3 reads TGTGCCAGCAGCCGTGGACAGGGGAATAATGAAAAACTGTTTTTT. Amino acids: CASSRGQGNNEKLFF.

The rearrangement links TRBV9 to TRBJ2-3; D may be TRBD2 (6 bases). CDR1 and CDR2 from the germline V gene are SGDLS and YYNGEE. Trimming left V 5 bases short and J 6 bases short, with 22 bases between. The CDR3 is made up of 16 amino acids. The CDR3 here is CASSALAGGDGDTQYF. The CDR3 DNA sequence: TGTGCCAGCAGTGCTCTAGCTGGCGGGGACGGGGATACGCAGTATTTT.

The rearrangement joins TRBV6-1 to TRBJ2-7; tentative D call: TRBD1 (5 bases). In germline, CDR1 is MNHNS, CDR2 SASEGT. The V end was cut by 6 bases, the J end by 5 bases, with 14 bases between. This CDR3 comprises 13 residues. CDR3 in amino acids: CASSLRGGDEQYF. CDR3 bases: TGTGCCAGCAGCTTAAGGGGTGGCGACGAGCAGTACTTC.